This T cell receptor beta chain stems from a study of CD8 T cells in ankylosing spondylitis (dated by TCRdb to 2016 to 2017). In terms of the full investigation: The study profiled T cell receptor beta repertoires in healthy donors and ankylosing spondylitis patients to find disease-linked TCR variants. The full study cohort was made up of about 25 ankylosing spondylitis patients and over 90 healthy donors. Peripheral blood was sampled, and synovial fluid was also collected from ankylosing spondylitis patients.

Results the study describes overall, beyond this receptor: A CD8+ phenotype was shown by the disease-linked clones, which were found at relatively low frequencies in peripheral blood. A TCR beta motif made up of about eight highly homologous amino acid variants appeared to be characteristic of blood from ankylosing spondylitis patients. Some TCR beta motif variants had previously been reported in synovial fluid and blood of reactive arthritis patients, which suggested common disease-initiation mechanisms. The disease-linked clones were reported as significantly enriched in matched synovial fluid samples from ankylosing spondylitis patients.

About this clonotype: The specificity of this receptor is unknown. Base qualities are missing; no much larger clone stands one base away.

The CDR3 holds 12 amino acids from the cysteine to the phenylalanine. Kept here is only the CDR3 DNA, which spans 36 bases and is read in frame from base 1. The germline V gene (reference sequence) specifies SEHNR as CDR1 and FQNEAQ as CDR2. V drops 10 bases and J drops 0 bases, leaving 9 bases in between. These reads were obtained on an Illumina HiSeq 2500. Quantitative 5'-RACE with molecular barcodes was the method used to prepare the TCR beta libraries. On the study's bioinformatics: A new computational method based on a probabilistic model of VDJ rearrangement was used to identify disease-linked TCR variants. The raw public reads went through TCRdb reprocessing: fastp at Q25, MiXCR clone calling, in-frame beta chains kept. Rows are combined by CDR3 protein, so each entry shows the most common genes and DNA. The V and J calls come from TCRdb's annotation, not from the publication. The sample table lists nearly 350,000 distinct CDR3 sequences, roughly 15% of them with a count of one. The leading ten clones occupy 0.95% to 1.4% of the sample.

The V gene is TRBV7-9 and the J gene is TRBJ2-5; the D match is possibly TRBD1 or TRBD2, with 5 bases aligned in each. This receptor was taken from a male donor with ankylosing spondylitis or in good health (not recorded which). Input material: blood, either unsorted or a sorted T cell fraction (not recorded which). The CDR3 is CANRGDQETQYF. The DNA sequence is given as TGTGCCAACAGAGGGGACCAAGAGACCCAGTACTTC.